Below, 8 T cell receptor beta chains from the same sample are listed, as sequenced in a study of tumor-infiltrating lymphocytes in primary liver carcinoma (dated by TCRdb to about 2017). RNA from unsorted whole blood was extracted with TRIzol reagent, and germline DNA was obtained with the DNeasy Blood & Tissue kit. The sequencer listed for this sample is Illumina HiSeq 2500. Using a constant-region primer and ProtoScript II reverse transcriptase, TCRbeta-specific cDNA was reverse-transcribed from approximately 500 ng total RNA. TCRbeta libraries were built with three nested multiplex PCR rounds, a slightly modified ARM-PCR procedure. Each of the first two PCR rounds ran for approximately 10 cycles using multiplex TRBV1-TRBV30 forward primers together with a Cbeta reverse primer. The raw public reads went through TCRdb reprocessing: fastp at Q25, MiXCR clone calling, in-frame beta chains kept. A single entry per CDR3 protein holds the most common genes and DNA from its merged rows. The sample table contains 300,000 to 400,000 distinct CDR3 sequences; only one count was recorded for approximately 60% of them. The top ten hold roughly 8.6% of the sample.

Input material: peripheral blood. The receptors come from a middle-aged man with primary liver carcinoma and hepatitis B virus infection.

This clonotype was seen at least ten times. The rearrangement links TRBV5-1 to TRBJ2-3; D uncertain. Per the germline V gene, CDR1 is SGHRS and CDR2 is YFSETQ. Trimming cost V 1 base and J 0 bases, with 12 bases left between them. The CDR3 has 16 residues. CDR3 sequence: CASSLNGRASTDTQYF. CDR3 bases: TGCGCCAGCAGCTTGAACGGCCGTGCTAGCACAGATACGCAGTATTTT.

This clonotype has just a few counts. V gene TRBV5-6 combines with J gene TRBJ2-5, with D perhaps TRBD2 (6 bases). The V and J ends lost 0 bases and 5 bases respectively, with 23 bases between them. Germline V gene data show CDR1 as SGHDT and CDR2 as YYEEEE. The CDR3 extends over 18 amino acids. The CDR3 loop is CASSLVTTGLRMGETQYF. The CDR3 DNA sequence: TGTGCCAGCAGCTTGGTGACGACGGGACTGAGGATGGGGGAGACCCAGTACTTC.

This clonotype was found a few times. Since a much larger clone is just one base distant, this may be a read error. The CDR3 region has the DNA TGCAGCGTTGAATTGGGCCTAGCGGGAGGGGACGAGCAGTACTTC. This codes for CSVELGLAGGDEQYF. The chain links TRBV29-1 to TRBJ2-7; 12 positions match TRBD2. Germline V gene lookup returns CDR1 SQVTM and CDR2 ANQGSEA. There are 15 residues in the CDR3. V was clipped by 2 bases and J by 5 bases; unmatched bases: 7.

This clonotype was seen at least ten times. This rearrangement joins TRBV29-1 to TRBJ1-1; D remains ambiguous. V lost 6 bases, J lost 1 base, and 15 bases lay in between. The CDR3 loop spans 14 amino acids. Germline loops: CDR1 SQVTM, CDR2 ANQGSEA. The CDR3 sequence is CSVGRTSSNTEAFF. The CDR3 DNA sequence: TGCAGCGTGGGGAGGACGTCCTCGAACACTGAAGCTTTCTTT.

Comments on this clonotype: The junction departs from germline at one end; a sequencing error may be responsible. V and J are TRBV5-4 and TRBJ1-3; D ambiguous. Germline CDR1 reads SGHNT; CDR2 reads YYREEE (reference sequence). CDR3 length: 17 amino acids. CDR3 protein: CASSLGDVGSSGNTINF. In nucleotides, the CDR3 is TGTGCCAGCAGCTTGGGCGACGTGGGGAGCTCTGGAAACACCATAAATTTT.

As concerns this clonotype: This CDR3 is missing its conserved last phenylalanine or tryptophan, likely due to a read error. The V gene is TRBV11-3, the J gene TRBJ1-5, with TRBD2 identical over 7 bases. The end of the DNA fits TRBJ2-3 better, so the J call may be wrong. CDR1 is SGHNT and CDR2 is YENEEA in the germline V gene. The CDR3 has 15 amino acids. The CDR3: CASSIGREGNQPQYL. Written as DNA, the CDR3 is TGTGCCAGCAGCATAGGCAGGGAGGGCAATCAGCCCCAGTATCTT.

A note on this clonotype: At one boundary the junction diverges from the germline segment, which might be a read error. The V call is TRBV5-4, the J call TRBJ2-5, with unresolved D. The CDR3 is 14 amino acids. Germline CDR1 SGHNT, CDR2 YYREEE (reference sequence). Here the CDR3 reads CACSLAAGQETQYF. The DNA of the CDR3 is TGTGCCTGCAGCTTGGCAGCCGGTCAAGAGACCCAGTACTTC.

V usage is TRBV11-1 and J usage is TRBJ1-3; D unclear. The CDR3 is made up of 16 amino acids. Germline CDR1 SGHAT, CDR2 FQDESV (reference sequence). Trimming took off 3 bases at V and 5 bases at J, with 17 bases between the two ends. In nucleotides, the CDR3 is TGTGCCAGCAGCTTTACTGCCTATGGCCTGCGAAACACCATATATTTT. Encoded protein: CASSFTAYGLRNTIYF.